This T cell receptor (beta chain) was documented in a study of regulatory and conventional T cells in RAG deficiency. Study-wide results and limits: In Omenn syndrome, Treg and Tconv repertoires overlapped >75%.

The CDR3 is 15 residues long. Germline values: CDR1 SNHLY, CDR2 FYNNEI. V dropped 0 bases and J dropped 8 bases, with 14 bases sitting between them. Blood CD4+ CD25-high CD127-low regulatory T cells supplied the genomic DNA template. A remark on this clone: Its antigen is not identified.

This table comes from immunoSEQ multiplex PCR, and its TCRdb copy is limited to in-frame clones, with some not included. The table includes fewer than 4,000 clones, 90% to 95% detected once. The same data also went into a second study, on regulatory T cells. From that paper: The primer mix had 52 TRBV and 13 TRBJ primers.

The chain combines TRBV2 with TRBJ2-1; D may be TRBD1 (6 bases). The sequence came from a human donor in good health. Material for sequencing was CD4+ Tregs sorted from blood. The CDR3 here is CASSEAGAGGYEQFF. The DNA of the CDR3 is TGTGCCAGCAGTGAAGCGGGGGCCGGCGGGTATGAGCAGTTCTTC.